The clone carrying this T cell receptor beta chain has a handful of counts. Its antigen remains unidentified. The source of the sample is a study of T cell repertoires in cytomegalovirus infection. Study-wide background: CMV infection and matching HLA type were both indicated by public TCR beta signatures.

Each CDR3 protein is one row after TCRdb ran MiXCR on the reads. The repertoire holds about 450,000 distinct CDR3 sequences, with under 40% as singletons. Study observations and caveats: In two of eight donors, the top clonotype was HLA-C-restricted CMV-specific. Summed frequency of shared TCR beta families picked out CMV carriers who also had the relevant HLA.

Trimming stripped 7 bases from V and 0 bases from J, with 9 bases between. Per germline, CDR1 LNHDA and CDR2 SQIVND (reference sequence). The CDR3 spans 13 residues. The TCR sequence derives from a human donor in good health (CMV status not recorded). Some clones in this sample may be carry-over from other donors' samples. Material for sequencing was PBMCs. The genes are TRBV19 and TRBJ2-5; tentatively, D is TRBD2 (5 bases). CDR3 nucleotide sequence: TGTGCCAGTAAAGCGGACTACCAAGAGACCCAGTACTTC. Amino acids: CASKADYQETQYF.